This TCR beta chain emerged from a study of blood T cell repertoires in COVID-19 (dated by TCRdb to between 2020 and 2021). Notes on the research overall: Samples from collaborators originated in the United States, Italy and Spain and spanned both the acute and convalescent phases of COVID-19. The material from the prospective study consisted of cDNA or gDNA derived from T cells, B-cell-depleted T cells, or PBMCs. Subjects who had been exposed to COVID-19, were actively infected with it, or had recovered from it provided the deeply sampled blood TCRbeta repertoires that made up the dataset. The repertoires were released in a freely available public database meant as a resource for research on the immune response to SARS-CoV-2. Samples came from the ongoing ImmuneRACE study (first 160 participants) plus 1,254 subjects from 6 global collaborators. Nearly every sample came with metadata listing a de-identified subject ID, COVID-19 status, age in years and sex. Where available, HLA class I and class II types were taken from metadata supplied by the sample provider and were not determined by assay-based typing.

As for this clone: The specificity of this receptor is unknown. Base qualities are not recorded, but no much larger clone differs from it by a single base.

The immunoSEQ Assay, a bias-controlled multiplex PCR, was used to amplify TCRbeta CDR3 regions from genomic DNA. On the authors' methods: Nucleated cell counts per sample were estimated from amplification of reference gene primers within the assay. To quantify the absolute abundance of each unique TCRbeta CDR3 rearrangement, sequence reads were collapsed and filtered. For each sample, productive Simpson clonality was calculated as the square root of Simpson's diversity index over productive rearrangements. TCRdb re-hosts the immuneACCESS table, in-frame sequences only. Its copies lack some clones; in the studies checked, an unresolved V gene accounts for under half of them, and the cause for the rest is not known. The V and J calls and clone size come from that table; D and trimming were worked out from the DNA. The sample includes about 200,000 clones, with over 85% observed a single time. The ten largest clonotypes hold about 4% of the sample.

Enrolling through a virtual design, the prospective study's participants ranged in age from roughly 18 to 95 years and lived across about two dozen United States geographic areas. In the prospective study, participants were assigned to cohorts based on the clinical history participants reported in a screening survey and a study questionnaire. In the prospective study, mobile phlebotomists collected whole blood, serum and a nasopharyngeal or oropharyngeal swab from each participant. Additional blood draws and questionnaires over an approximately 2-month period could optionally be provided by prospective study participants. Blood samples from the prospective study were shipped frozen or at room temperature prior to DNA extraction. The paper as a whole reports these results and caveats: The amount of clinical and demographic metadata varied by source and participant and was provided uncurated.

Sequenced: PBMCs or T cells enriched from blood (not recorded which). This clonotype was obtained from a woman in her thirties with acute COVID-19.

The sequenced DNA is TGTGCTTATACAGACCAGGCTTTCTTT. It translates as CAYTDQAFF. The V and J segments used are TRBV30 and TRBJ1-1; no D gene can be assigned with confidence. Reading from cysteine to phenylalanine, the CDR3 counts 9 amino acids. The kept DNA is CDR3 alone, 27 bases in frame from the first base. Based on the germline V gene (reference sequence), the CDR1 and CDR2 sequences are GTSNPN and SVGIG.